The present T cell receptor beta chain was sequenced within a study of control samples from healthy donors and cancer patients. Method: immunoSEQ multiplex PCR; TCRdb's copy keeps in-frame clones and lacks some. Here the sample spans some 130,000 clones, 89% being singletons. The CDR3 has 19 amino acids. The germline V gene has CDR1 SEHNR and CDR2 FQNEAQ (reference sequence). J was trimmed by 1 base and V by 5 bases; bases with no gene match: 13. The rearrangement joins TRBV7-9 to TRBJ2-1; TRBD2 aligns across 11 bases. The sequencing sample was made of PBMCs. The receptor was derived from a man aged 50 or older with head and neck cancer. The CDR3 region has the DNA TGTGCCAGCAGCCCCGGAGGGACTAGCGGAACACGTTCCTACAATGAGCAGTTCTTC. Translating gives CASSPGGTSGTRSYNEQFF.